Each of the 2 T cell receptor beta chains below was sequenced from the same sample in a study of metastatic and nonmetastatic thyroid tumors. There were no patients who had received any treatment before thyroid surgery. TCRdb re-called the PCR reads with MiXCR. The sample lists more than 12,000 clones, about 21% occurring once. Sample: blood. The source is a female donor with papillary thyroid cancer or a benign thyroid nodule (not recorded which). Some clones in this sample may be carry-over from other donors' samples.

This clone is medium-sized (0.01 to 0.1%) in the sample. The chain couples TRBV24-1 to TRBJ2-7; 9 bases are a match to TRBD1. Germline V gene sequence: CDR1 KGHDR, CDR2 SFDVKD. The CDR3 has 15 amino acids. Trimming at V came to 4 bases and at J to 2 bases, leaving 5 bases not matched to a gene. This CDR3 is CATSDPGTGTYEQYF. The CDR3 DNA follows: TGTGCCACCAGTGACCCCGGGACAGGGACCTACGAGCAGTACTTC.

In this sample, this clone turned up many times. The chain links TRBV5-6 to TRBJ2-5; D assignment may be TRBD1 or TRBD2 (5 bases each). V was cut by 0 bases and J by 2 bases, with 14 bases left in between. Germline V gene lookup returns CDR1 SGHDT and CDR2 YYEEEE. CDR3 size: 16 residues. CDR3 loop: CASSLGSGTPQETQYF. Here the CDR3 DNA reads TGTGCCAGCAGCTTGGGGTCGGGGACGCCTCAAGAGACCCAGTACTTC.